This TCR beta chain was documented in a study of T cells in Graves' hyperthyroidism and ophthalmopathy. Study as a whole: Peripheral blood collection took place at initial diagnosis, before any treatment.

RNA transcripts served as the template for amplifying TCR beta CDR3 regions. First-round RT-PCR with HTBI primers amplified the TCR CDR3 region. TCRdb itself ran the multiplex PCR reads through MiXCR, one entry per CDR3 protein. The repertoire includes around 700,000 distinct CDR3 sequences, 15% to 20% of them detected once, and 15% to 20% sits in the top ten. Germline CDR1 reads DFQATT; CDR2 reads SNEGSKA (reference sequence). This CDR3 contains 14 residues. V lost 7 bases to trimming and J lost 4 bases, with 17 bases between them. Using more than 7.5 ml of fresh peripheral blood, PBMCs were prepared.

Sequencing was done on a sample of blood. The TCR sequence derives from a woman in her fifties or sixties with Graves' hyperthyroidism that later progressed to Graves' ophthalmopathy. The J gene is TRBJ2-1, the V gene TRBV20-1; D is unresolved. CDR3 loop: CSVPRGDTYNEQFF. In DNA form, the CDR3 reads TGCAGTGTTCCAAGAGGAGACACTTACAATGAGCAGTTCTTC.